A single sample gave rise to the 5 T cell receptor beta chains below, sequenced in a study of beta chain features in type 1 diabetes. The whole isolated RNA underwent reverse transcription, so sequencing captured expressed TCRB transcripts. Here immunoSEQ multiplex PCR was the method, and the copy in TCRdb shows in-frame clones only, minus some. The table includes about 150,000 clones, 11% detected once. The sample was central memory CD4+ T cells from blood. Source of these receptors: a man aged 18 to 29 in good health.

This clone has only a few counts. This chain uses TRBV7-9 with TRBJ2-5, with D tentatively TRBD1 (6 bases). CDR3 length equals 16 residues. V lost 6 bases and J 0 bases, leaving 17 bases between the germline ends. CDR1 SEHNR and CDR2 FQNEAQ come from the germline V gene (reference sequence). This CDR3 reads CASSTRQVRHQETQYF. The DNA of the CDR3 is TGTGCCAGCAGTACCAGACAGGTCCGGCACCAAGAGACCCAGTACTTC.

This clone was counted a few times. The chain combines TRBV5-4 with TRBJ2-1, with D unresolved. Trimming removed 0 bases at V and 7 bases at J, with 11 bases between. Germline CDR1 is SGHNT and CDR2 is YYREEE (reference sequence). The CDR3 loop spans 14 amino acids. CDR3 bases: TGTGCCAGCAGCTTGGAGAGTAAACTTAATGAGCAGTTCTTC. Protein product: CASSLESKLNEQFF. Using reference TRBV5-4 and TRBJ2-1 for the parts outside the CDR3, the full variable domain is ETGVTQSPTHLIKTRGQQVTLRCSSQSGHNTVSWYQQALGQGPQFIFQYYREEENGRGNFPPRFSGLQFPNYSSELNVNALELDDSALYLCASSLESKLNEQFFGPGTRLTVL.

This rearrangement joins TRBV10-3 to TRBJ2-5; D not certain. With 6 bases removed from V and 5 bases from J, the gap between germline ends came to 10 bases. The length of the CDR3 is 12 residues. Germline-derived CDR1 and CDR2 are ENHRY and SYGVKD. In nucleotides, the CDR3 is TGTGCCATCAGCCCCGACATGGAGACCCAGTACTTC. The encoded protein is CAISPDMETQYF.

This clone was seen more than once but under ten times. The genes are TRBV7-9 and TRBJ2-5; 10 bases align to TRBD2. Germline CDR1 and CDR2: SEHNR and FQNEAQ (reference sequence). The CDR3 covers 15 residues. V lost 2 bases to trimming and J lost 1 base; unmatched junction nucleotides: 1. The CDR3 DNA reads TGTGCCAGCAGCTTAACTAGCGGGATCCAAGAGACCCAGTACTTC. It encodes CASSLTSGIQETQYF.

The chain combines TRBV5-4 with TRBJ2-3; D is uncertain. V gave up 0 bases and J gave up 1 base, with 9 bases separating them. CDR3 length equals 15 residues. Germline assignment: CDR1 SGHNT and CDR2 YYREEE (reference sequence). Written as DNA, the CDR3 is TGTGCCAGCAGCTTGGCGGCCAGAGGCACAGATACGCAGTATTTT. Translating it yields CASSLAARGTDTQYF.